This TCR beta chain derives from a study of T cell changes during pregnancy in multiple sclerosis. Here immunoSEQ multiplex PCR was the method, and the copy in TCRdb shows in-frame clones only, minus some. The table has under 75,000 clones, more than 85% seen once. Germline V CDR1 and CDR2: SGHTA, FQGNSA. Trimming shortened V by 1 base and J by 6 bases, and 12 bases separated the two germline ends. The CDR3 extends over 14 amino acids. This sample comprised peripheral blood, obtained in the third trimester of pregnancy. The origin of this receptor is a female donor in good health, enrolled as a control in a pregnancy study. The J gene is TRBJ1-2, the V gene TRBV7-2; no reliable D call. The CDR3 region is CASSLERIGHGYTF. In DNA, the CDR3 is TGTGCCAGCAGCTTAGAACGGATTGGGCATGGCTACACCTTC.